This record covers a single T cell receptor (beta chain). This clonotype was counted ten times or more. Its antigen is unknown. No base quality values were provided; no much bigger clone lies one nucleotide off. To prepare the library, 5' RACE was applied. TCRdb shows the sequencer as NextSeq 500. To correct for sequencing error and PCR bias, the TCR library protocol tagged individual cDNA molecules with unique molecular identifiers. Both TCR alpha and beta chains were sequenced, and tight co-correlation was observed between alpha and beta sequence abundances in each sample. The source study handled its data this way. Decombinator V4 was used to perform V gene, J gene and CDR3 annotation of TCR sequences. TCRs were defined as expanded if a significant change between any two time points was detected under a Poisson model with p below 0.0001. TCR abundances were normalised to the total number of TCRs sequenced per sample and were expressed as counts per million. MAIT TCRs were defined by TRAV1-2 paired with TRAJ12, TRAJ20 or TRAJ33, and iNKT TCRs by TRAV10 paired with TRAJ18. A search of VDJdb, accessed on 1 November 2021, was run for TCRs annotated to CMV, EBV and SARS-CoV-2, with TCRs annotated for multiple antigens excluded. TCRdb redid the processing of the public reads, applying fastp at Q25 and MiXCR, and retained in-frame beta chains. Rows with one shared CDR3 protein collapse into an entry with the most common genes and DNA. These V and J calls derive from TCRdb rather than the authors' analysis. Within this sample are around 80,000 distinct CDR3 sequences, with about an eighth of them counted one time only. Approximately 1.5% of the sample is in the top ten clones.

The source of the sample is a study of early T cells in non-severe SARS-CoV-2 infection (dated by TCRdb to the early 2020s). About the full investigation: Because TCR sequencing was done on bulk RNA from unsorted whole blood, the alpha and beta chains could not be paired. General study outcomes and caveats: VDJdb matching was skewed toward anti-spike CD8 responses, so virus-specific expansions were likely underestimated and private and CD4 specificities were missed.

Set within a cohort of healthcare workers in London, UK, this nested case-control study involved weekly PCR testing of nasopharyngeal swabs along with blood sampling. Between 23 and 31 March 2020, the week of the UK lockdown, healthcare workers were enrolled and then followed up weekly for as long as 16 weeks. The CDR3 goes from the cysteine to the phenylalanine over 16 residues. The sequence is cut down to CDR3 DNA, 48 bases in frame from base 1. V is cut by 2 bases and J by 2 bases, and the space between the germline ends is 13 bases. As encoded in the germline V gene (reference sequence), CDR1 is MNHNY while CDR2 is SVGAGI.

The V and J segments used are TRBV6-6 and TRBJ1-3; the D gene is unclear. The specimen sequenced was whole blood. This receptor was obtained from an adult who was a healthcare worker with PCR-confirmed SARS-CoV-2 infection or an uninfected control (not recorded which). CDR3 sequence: CASSYRGDLAGNTIYF. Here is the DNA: TGTGCCAGCAGTTACCGGGGAGATTTGGCTGGAAACACCATATATTTT.